This T cell receptor (beta chain) was recorded in a study of blood T cells in healthy people across ages. There were healthy Caucasian individuals from Russia, aged about 6 to 90, serving as donors. Extracted total RNA amounted to at least 5.5 micrograms for each sample. V dropped 3 bases and J dropped 4 bases, with 8 bases sitting between them. This CDR3 has 13 amino acids. The germline V gene encodes CDR1 SGHAT and CDR2 FQNNGV. Concerning this clonotype itself: Its antigen is as yet unknown.

A J-beta primer mix and a sample-barcoded 5' primer were used in a second PCR of roughly 6 to 11 cycles. TCRdb passed the 5' RACE reads through MiXCR, listing each CDR3 protein once. The sample comprises a few hundred thousand distinct CDR3 sequences, more than 45% of which are singletons, and under 60% rests with the top ten. Study-wide points: Greater diversity and more naive CD4+ cells were seen in long-lived donors than in aged donors. TCR beta diversity per million T cells fell roughly linearly with age.

The source material was blood. V and J are TRBV11-2 and TRBJ2-3; D not certain. This TCR came from a man aged 60 to 69 in good health. The CDR3 sequence is CASSFRSPDTQYF. The CDR3 region has the DNA TGTGCCAGCAGCTTCCGGTCCCCAGATACGCAGTATTTT.